Below, 22 T cell receptor beta chains from the same sample are listed, as sequenced in a study of early T cells in non-severe SARS-CoV-2 infection listed by TCRdb under 2021. Receptor libraries were prepared by 5' RACE. Sequenced on a NextSeq 500. TCRdb passed the public sequencing reads through fastp at Q25 and MiXCR, retaining productive beta sequences. Merged by CDR3 protein, the rows form single entries marked with the most common genes and DNA. This sample holds approximately 64,000 distinct CDR3 sequences; 18% were observed only once. 8.9% of the sample goes to the ten largest clones. The source material was whole blood, sampled at baseline. All receptors come from an adult who was a healthcare worker with PCR-confirmed SARS-CoV-2 infection or an uninfected control (not recorded which).

V and J are TRBV6-1 and TRBJ1-5, with D tentatively TRBD1 (6 bases). Trimming removed 2 bases at V and 4 bases at J, with 9 bases between. The CDR3 sequence is 14 residues long. Germline V gives CDR1 MNHNS, CDR2 SASEGT. Written as DNA, the CDR3 is TGTGCCAGCAGTGAAATTGGGACAAATCAGCCCCAGCATTTT. Encoded protein: CASSEIGTNQPQHF.

This clonotype was counted between two and nine times. V is TRBV12-3 or TRBV12-4 and J is TRBJ1-2; 8 bases match TRBD1. Losses at the gene ends were 6 bases for V and 4 bases for J; bases not matched to a gene: 4. CDR3 size: 13 residues. The CDR3 DNA reads as TGTGCCAGCAGGCCCGACAGGGGCTATGGCTACACCTTC. This gives the protein CASRPDRGYGYTF.

This clonotype was seen a handful of times. The V and J genes are TRBV6-6 and TRBJ1-2; 7 bases line up with TRBD1. Germline V lookup: CDR1 MNHNY, CDR2 SVGAGI (reference sequence). Unmatched junction bases numbered 12, after V lost 2 bases and J lost 6 bases. This CDR3 is built from 16 residues. CDR3 coding DNA: TGTGCCAGCAGTTACCCGAAGGACAGGCCAGGGGATGGCTACACCTTC. Protein product: CASSYPKDRPGDGYTF.

This clonotype was detected once. The rearrangement links TRBV29-1 to TRBJ2-1; D gene uncertain. The CDR3 has 16 amino acids. V gave up 0 bases and J gave up 8 bases, with 20 bases separating them. CDR1 is SQVTM and CDR2 is ANQGSEA in the germline V gene. CDR3 nucleotides: TGCAGCGTTGAAGATTCCTCGGCCCACAAAACACATGAGCAGTTCTTC. Its protein product is CSVEDSSAHKTHEQFF.

V is TRBV25-1 and J is TRBJ2-5, with 8 bases identical to TRBD2. V lost 8 bases, J lost 0 bases, and 8 bases stayed unmatched. There are 15 residues in the CDR3. In germline, CDR1 is MGHDK, CDR2 SYGVNS. This CDR3 reads CASSRGAEYQETQYF. CDR3 nucleotides: TGTGCCAGCTCGCGGGGGGCCGAATACCAAGAGACCCAGTACTTC.

The V and J genes are TRBV28 and TRBJ2-5, with D uncertain. Germline CDR1 reads MDHEN; CDR2 reads SYDVKM. The V end lost 5 bases, the J end lost 4 bases, and 8 bases lay between the germline ends. CDR3 size: 12 residues. The CDR3 bases are TGTGCCAGCAGTCCCCCCCGAGAGACCCAGTACTTC. This codes for CASSPPRETQYF.

The chain links TRBV2 to TRBJ1-5; tentative D call: TRBD1 (6 bases). Trimming left V 10 bases short and J 2 bases short, with 18 bases between. From germline, CDR1 is SNHLY and CDR2 FYNNEI. The CDR3 consists of 15 residues. The CDR3: CATGGAGSRNQPQHF. CDR3 nucleotides: TGTGCCACCGGGGGGGCTGGCTCTCGCAATCAGCCCCAGCATTTT.

This clonotype came up many times. This chain uses TRBV6-6 with TRBJ2-1; D may be TRBD1 (6 bases). CDR1 is MNHNY and CDR2 is SVGAGI in the germline V gene (reference sequence). This CDR3 comprises 15 residues. Trimming cost V 6 bases and J 5 bases, with 17 bases left between them. CDR3 residues: CASSKRGFRDNEQFF. The CDR3, as DNA: TGTGCCAGCAGCAAAAGGGGGTTTCGGGACAATGAGCAGTTCTTC.

The rearrangement uses TRBV4-3 and TRBJ1-2; 10 nucleotides align to TRBD1. In germline, CDR1 is LGHNA, CDR2 YSLEER. The CDR3 spans 16 residues. V lost 0 bases to trimming and J lost 4 bases; unmatched junction nucleotides: 5. CDR3 DNA sequence: TGCGCCAGCAGCCAAGATGGGGGACAGGGGACCTATGGCTACACCTTC. It yields the protein CASSQDGGQGTYGYTF.

J is TRBJ2-6 and V is TRBV12-3 or TRBV12-4; TRBD1 might be the D (6 bases). V dropped 2 bases and J dropped 0 bases, with 14 bases sitting between them. There are 18 residues in the CDR3. The CDR3, as DNA: TGTGCCAGCAGTTTATCGTTAGGGGGTGGCTCTGGGGCCAACGTCCTGACTTTC. This gives the protein CASSLSLGGGSGANVLTF.

This clonotype was counted between two and nine times. CDR3 in DNA: TGTGCCAGCAGTAGGACAGGGGCCAACACTGAAGCTTTCTTT. Translating gives CASSRTGANTEAFF. The chain employs TRBV6-1 and TRBJ1-1, with 9 bases identical to TRBD1. The germline V gene has CDR1 MNHNS and CDR2 SASEGT. V lost 5 bases and J lost 2; bases outside the gene matches: 3. The CDR3 runs 14 residues.

This clonotype was seen a few times. For the CDR3, the DNA is TGTGCCAGCAGTTTCAGGGGCCGTAAGACCGGGGAGCTGTTTTTT. The encoded protein is CASSFRGRKTGELFF. The rearrangement links TRBV12-3 or TRBV12-4 to TRBJ2-2; the D gene is possibly TRBD1 (6 bases). V was cut by 3 bases and J by 5 bases, with 13 bases left in between. The length of the CDR3 is 15 residues.

The chain carries TRBV7-9 and TRBJ1-3; D may be TRBD1 (5 bases). V lost 10 bases and J 0 bases, leaving 13 bases between the germline ends. This CDR3 is 14 amino acids long. Germline assignment: CDR1 SEHNR and CDR2 FQNEAQ (reference sequence). The CDR3 reads CATPDTFSGNTIYF. The DNA of the CDR3 is TGTGCCACCCCGGACACATTCTCTGGAAACACCATATATTTT.

This clonotype came up a few times. V and J are TRBV3-1 and TRBJ2-3; D unclear. Trimming left V 4 bases short and J 3 bases short, with 8 bases between. Per germline, CDR1 LGHDT and CDR2 YNNKEL (reference sequence). The CDR3 extends over 13 amino acids. CDR3 residues: CASSLRVTDTQYF. In DNA, the CDR3 is TGTGCCAGCAGCCTCCGGGTAACAGATACGCAGTATTTT.

The chain carries TRBV2 and TRBJ2-2; D might be TRBD1 or TRBD2, each matching 5 bases. The germline V and J ends were trimmed by 6 bases and 1 base, with 15 bases remaining between them. CDR1 and CDR2 from the germline V gene are SNHLY and FYNNEI. The CDR3 loop spans 16 amino acids. The CDR3 spells CASSYISGGNTGELFF. For the CDR3, the DNA is TGTGCCAGCAGCTATATTTCTGGGGGGAACACCGGGGAGCTGTTTTTT.

CDR3 amino acids: CSARKRSDNEQFF. CDR3 bases: TGCAGTGCTAGAAAGAGGTCGGACAATGAGCAGTTCTTC. This sequence joins TRBV20-1 and TRBJ2-1; D not certain. Trimming took off 2 bases at V and 5 bases at J, with 10 bases between the two ends. The CDR3 is made up of 13 amino acids. Germline lookup yields CDR1 DFQATT and CDR2 SNEGSKA (reference sequence).

The chain employs TRBV20-1 and TRBJ2-3; TRBD2 matches at 7 bases. The germline V gene has CDR1 DFQATT and CDR2 SNEGSKA (reference sequence). This CDR3 has 15 amino acids. V was pared by 3 bases and J by 0 bases, with 6 bases of the junction left unmatched. CDR3 DNA sequence: TGCAGTGCTAGCCGTCTAGCGGTTAGCACAGATACGCAGTATTTT. This gives the protein CSASRLAVSTDTQYF.

The chain recombines TRBV5-6 with TRBJ1-1; unclear D gene. Germline-derived CDR1 and CDR2 are SGHDT and YYEEEE. The V end was cut by 1 base, the J end by 11 bases, with 12 bases between. The CDR3 covers 12 residues. CDR3 sequence reads: CASSLQQSRAFF. CDR3 nucleotides: TGTGCCAGCAGCTTGCAGCAATCGCGGGCTTTCTTT.

The chain combines TRBV7-8 with TRBJ1-2; D not certain. Germline-derived CDR1 and CDR2 are SGHVS and FQNEAQ. Trimming removed 5 bases from V and 6 bases from J, with 19 bases in between. This CDR3 region has 15 residues. In DNA, the CDR3 is TGTGCCAGCAGCGAGCGATTTACAGCGGACGATGGCTACACCTTC. It encodes CASSERFTADDGYTF.

This clonotype has a handful of counts. This chain links TRBV4-3 with TRBJ2-7, with 14 positions matching TRBD2. Looked up from germline, CDR1 is LGHNA and CDR2 is YSLEER. The CDR3 extends over 16 amino acids. V trimming: 2 bases; J trimming: 5 bases; junction bases outside the gene matches: 5. The CDR3 region has the DNA TGCGCCAGCAGCCAACTACCGGGACTAGCGGGAGACGAGCAGTACTTC. Translated: CASSQLPGLAGDEQYF.

The genes are TRBV29-1 and TRBJ2-3, with 9 bases lining up with TRBD1. The V and J ends lost 4 bases and 3 bases, in that order; junction bases with no gene match: 8. Germline V gene data show CDR1 as SQVTM and CDR2 as ANQGSEA. CDR3 length equals 15 residues. CDR3 residues: CSVVTTGGRTDTQYF. For the CDR3, the DNA is TGCAGCGTTGTTACCACAGGGGGCAGAACAGATACGCAGTATTTT.

This clonotype was detected many times. The chain couples TRBV20-1 to TRBJ2-7, with D possibly being TRBD1 (6 bases). CDR3 length equals 12 residues. Germline CDR1 reads DFQATT; CDR2 reads SNEGSKA (reference sequence). Trimming took 4 bases from V and 3 from J, leaving 10 bases between them. CDR3 residues: CSANGQNYEQYF. CDR3 in DNA: TGCAGTGCTAATGGACAGAACTACGAGCAGTACTTC.